The rows below give T cell receptor beta chains drawn from one sample of a study of radiation and T cells in renal cell carcinoma. Using immunoSEQ multiplex PCR, the repertoire was profiled, and TCRdb retains in-frame clones only, with some absent. The sample lists approximately 29,000 clones; more than 65% were seen once. Here the sequenced sample was blood, taken from a patient whose treatment included radiotherapy and nephrectomy. These receptors were obtained from a man in his sixties with renal cell carcinoma. Both conserved end residues are part of each CDR3. D genes are given only for firm matches. The size entry is marked missing in some rows and otherwise reads once, few, many or a size class.

CDR3	DNA	size	D	V	J
CASRTDSGNTIYF	TGCGCCAGCAGGACAGACTCTGGAAACACCATATATTTT	.	.	TRBV10-2	TRBJ1-3
CASSSDGPGPQHF	TGTGCCAGCAGCTCGGACGGCCCGGGGCCCCAGCATTTT	.	.	TRBV7-2	TRBJ1-5
CASSTSAGGNTEAFF	TGTGCCAGTAGTACCTCGGCGGGGGGCAACACTGAAGCTTTCTTT	few	.	TRBV19	TRBJ1-1
CASSPRQDSPLHF	TGTGCCAGCAGCCCCAGACAAGATTCACCCCTCCACTTT	few	.	TRBV7-9	TRBJ1-6
CASSPPGLAGGLEQFF	TGTGCCAGCTCACCACCGGGACTAGCGGGAGGGCTCGAGCAGTTCTTC	few	TRBD2	TRBV18	TRBJ2-1
CASSQVVRNSPLHF	TGCGCCAGCAGCCAAGTAGTTCGGAATTCACCCCTCCACTTT	.	.	TRBV4-3	TRBJ1-6
CAWSVRPGLKIYGYTF	TGTGCCTGGAGTGTACGACCGGGACTCAAAATCTATGGCTACACCTTC	.	.	TRBV30	TRBJ1-2
CASSLDGTAYGYTF	TGTGCCAGCAGCTTAGATGGCACCGCCTATGGCTACACCTTC	.	.	TRBV7-2	TRBJ1-2
CASSDAGAPFPNTEAFF	TGTGCCAGCAGTGACGCCGGGGCACCCTTCCCTAACACTGAAGCTTTCTTT	.	.	TRBV6-4	TRBJ1-1
CASSPQGVGFYLYNEQFF	TGTGCCAGCAGCCCGCAAGGCGTTGGCTTCTATTTATACAATGAGCAGTTCTTC	.	.	TRBV7-9	TRBJ2-1
CASSLDGYEQYF	TGTGCCAGCAGTTTGGACGGGTACGAGCAGTACTTC	.	.	TRBV6-5	TRBJ2-7
CASSPARSRSQRNTGELFF	TGCGCCAGCAGCCCCGCCCGGAGTAGGTCACAACGGAACACCGGGGAGCTGTTTTTT	.	.	TRBV5-1	TRBJ2-2
CAISESGRELGSYEQYF	TGTGCCATCAGTGAGTCTGGGCGGGAGTTGGGGTCCTACGAGCAGTACTTC	few	TRBD2	TRBV10-3	TRBJ2-7
CASSLAGVGEQYF	TGTGCCAGCAGCCTTGCCGGCGTCGGCGAGCAGTACTTC	.	.	TRBV14	TRBJ2-7
CASSRKRTDLKREEPYEQYF	TGCGCCAGCAGCCGCAAAAGGACCGACTTAAAGCGGGAGGAACCCTACGAGCAGTACTTC	.	TRBD2	TRBV4-1	TRBJ2-7
CASSIVGFQPQHF	TGTGCCAGTAGTATCGTGGGGTTCCAGCCCCAGCATTTT	few	.	TRBV19	TRBJ1-5
CASSLQGAIGASNQPQHF	TGTGCCAGCAGCTTGCAGGGCGCCATCGGGGCTAGCAATCAGCCCCAGCATTTT	.	.	TRBV7-6	TRBJ1-5
CASSLVAGDSYEQYF	TGTGCCAGCAGCTTAGTTGCAGGGGACTCCTACGAGCAGTACTTC	.	.	TRBV7-2	TRBJ2-7
CASSPLGSLAGGPSYNEQFF	TGTGCCAGCTCACCACTCGGGTCGCTAGCGGGAGGCCCGTCATACAATGAGCAGTTCTTC	few	TRBD2	TRBV18	TRBJ2-1
CASSIMSVNEQFF	TGTGCCAGCTCAATCATGAGCGTGAATGAGCAGTTCTTC	.	.	TRBV6-1	TRBJ2-1
CASSTPRVRPDEQYF	TGTGCCAGCAGCACCCCACGGGTAAGGCCGGACGAGCAGTACTTC	.	.	TRBV5-5	TRBJ2-7
CASSSGSDWTGELFF	TGTGCCAGCTCTAGCGGGAGCGACTGGACCGGGGAGCTGTTTTTT	.	TRBD2	TRBV6-6	TRBJ2-2
CSVEDLRDSSGNTIYF	TGCAGCGTTGAAGATCTTAGGGATAGCTCTGGAAACACCATATATTTT	.	.	TRBV29-1	TRBJ1-3
CASSQSRDRVREHTDTQYF	TGCGCCAGCAGTCAATCCCGGGACAGGGTACGGGAGCACACAGATACGCAGTATTTT	.	TRBD1	TRBV23-1	TRBJ2-3
CASSQARLSSYNEQFF	TGTGCCAGCAGCCAAGCCCGGCTATCCTCCTACAATGAGCAGTTCTTC	few	.	TRBV4-2	TRBJ2-1